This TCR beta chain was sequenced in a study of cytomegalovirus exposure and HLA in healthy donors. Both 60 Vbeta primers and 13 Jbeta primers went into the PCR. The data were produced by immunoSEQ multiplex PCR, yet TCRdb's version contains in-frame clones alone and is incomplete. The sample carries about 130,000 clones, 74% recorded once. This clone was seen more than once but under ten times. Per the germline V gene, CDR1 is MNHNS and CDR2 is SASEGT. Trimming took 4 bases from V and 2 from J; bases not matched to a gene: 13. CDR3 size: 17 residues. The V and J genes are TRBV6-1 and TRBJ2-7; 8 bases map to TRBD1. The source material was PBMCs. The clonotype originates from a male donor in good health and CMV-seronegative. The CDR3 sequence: CASSGPRGTGGPYEQYF. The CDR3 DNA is TGTGCCAGCAGTGGCCCCAGAGGAACAGGGGGGCCCTACGAGCAGTACTTC.